The rows below give T cell receptor beta chains drawn from one sample of a study of regulatory T cells in long-lasting Graves disease. One entry per CDR3 protein results from TCRdb running MiXCR on the multiplex PCR reads. Among roughly 500,000 distinct CDR3 sequences listed, about 14% were seen once. These data are also associated with another study on T cells in Graves' hyperthyroidism and ophthalmopathy.

Specimen: peripheral blood mononuclear cells (PBMCs), collected at new diagnosis, from a patient treated with antithyroid drugs. Receptor source: a man aged 30-40 years with Graves disease. CDR3s include the opening cysteine and the closing phenylalanine or tryptophan. D genes are given only for firm matches. Clone sizes are given selectively: once, few, many, or a class where the clone is expanded.

D gene	J gene	clone size	V gene	CDR3 DNA	CDR3 protein
NA	TRBJ2-1	many	TRBV2	TGTGCCAGCAGTGAAGACGGGAGCTCCTACAATGAGCAGTTCTTC	CASSEDGSSYNEQFF
NA	TRBJ1-2	many	TRBV9	TGTGCCAGCAGCGGAATTCGGCGGGATAACTATGGCTACACCTTC	CASSGIRRDNYGYTF
NA	TRBJ1-2	NA	TRBV6-1	TGTGCCAGCAGTGAATCCCCAGGGGTGGGAGGCTACACCTTC	CASSESPGVGGYTF
TRBD1	TRBJ2-1	few	TRBV20-1	TGCAGTGCTATCCAGACAGGGGGCGCAACCTACAATGAGCAGTTCTTC	CSAIQTGGATYNEQFF
NA	TRBJ2-7	many	TRBV30	TGTGCCTGGAGTCCGGGGGTCTACGAGCAGTACTTC	CAWSPGVYEQYF
TRBD1	TRBJ1-5	many	TRBV7-8	TGTGCCAGCAGGCGCAGGGACAGGATCATTTATAGCAATCAGCCCCAGCATTTT	CASRRRDRIIYSNQPQHF
TRBD2	TRBJ2-1	many	TRBV12-3/TRBV12-4	TGTGCCAGCAGGGGACTAGCGGCTAGCTCCTACAATGAGCAGTTCTTC	CASRGLAASSYNEQFF
TRBD2	TRBJ2-5	NA	TRBV2	TGTGCCAGCAGTCCCCTAGTGTGGACTAGCGGGAGGGCCGTAGAGACCCAGTACTTC	CASSPLVWTSGRAVETQYF
TRBD2	TRBJ2-7	NA	TRBV20-1	TGCAGTGCTAGACTAGCGGGAGATATCAACGAGCAGTACTTC	CSARLAGDINEQYF
TRBD1	TRBJ2-1	NA	TRBV2	TGTGCCAGCAGAGGACAGGGGCCGTGGGTTGAGCAGTTCTTC	CASRGQGPWVEQFF
NA	TRBJ2-7	few	TRBV18	TGTGCCAGCTCACTCCAAAGGAACGAGCAGTACTTC	CASSLQRNEQYF
NA	TRBJ1-3	NA	TRBV13	TGTGCCAGCAGCTTAGACAGCGACCCTGGAAACACCATATATTTT	CASSLDSDPGNTIYF
TRBD1	TRBJ1-3	few	TRBV10-3	TGTGCCATCAGTGGCAGGGGGTCTGGAAACACCATATATTTT	CAISGRGSGNTIYF
NA	TRBJ2-7	many	TRBV5-5	TGTGCCAGCAGCTTGGCAGACACCTACGAGCAGTACTTC	CASSLADTYEQYF
NA	TRBJ2-3	NA	TRBV14	TGTGCCAGCAGCCAAAACAGGGTGGGCGATACGCAGTATTTT	CASSQNRVGDTQYF
TRBD1	TRBJ1-4	many	TRBV6-1	TGTGCCAGCAGCCGATGGGCAGGGGGAACCTTTAGTGAAAAACTGTTTTTT	CASSRWAGGTFSEKLFF
NA	TRBJ2-3	many	TRBV24-1	TGTGCCACCAGAGGAAGGGCCACAGATACGCAGTATTTT	CATRGRATDTQYF
NA	TRBJ2-5	many	TRBV6-1	TGTGCCAGCAGCTACCTAACACAGGACGCCGGGGAGACCCAGTACTTC	CASSYLTQDAGETQYF
NA	TRBJ2-5	many	TRBV6-1	TGTGCCAGCAGTGAAGCTGAGGAGACGGGCCAAGAGACCCAGTACTTC	CASSEAEETGQETQYF
NA	TRBJ2-7	many	TRBV19	TGTGCCAGTATAGGGACCTCTGAATCGAGCGCCTCCTACGAGCAGTACTTC	CASIGTSESSASYEQYF
NA	TRBJ1-1	NA	TRBV19	TGTGCCAGTAGTGAGGAGATGAACACTGAAGCTTTCTTT	CASSEEMNTEAFF
TRBD1	TRBJ1-3	NA	TRBV11-2	TGTGCCAGCAGCCAAAGGGGTTGGACAGGGCGCACTGGAAACACCATATATTTT	CASSQRGWTGRTGNTIYF
TRBD1	TRBJ1-5	many	TRBV5-6	TGTGCCAGCAGTCGCTCAGGAGACAGGGGGAGTCAGCCCCAGCATTTT	CASSRSGDRGSQPQHF
TRBD2	TRBJ2-3	NA	TRBV10-1	TGCGCCAGCAGCGGGCTAGCGGGAGGAGGGCCAGATACGCAGTATTTT	CASSGLAGGGPDTQYF
TRBD1	TRBJ1-1	many	TRBV7-2	TGTGCCAGCAGCTTACTCCAGGGGGTAACTGAAGCTTTCTTT	CASSLLQGVTEAFF
NA	TRBJ1-2	many	TRBV10-3	TGTGCCATCAGTGAGACCTTGGGGGGCTACACCTTC	CAISETLGGYTF
TRBD2	TRBJ2-7	NA	TRBV7-8	TGTGCCAGCAGCTTGATCACGGGACTAGGACCCTACGAGCAGTACTTC	CASSLITGLGPYEQYF
NA	TRBJ2-5	many	TRBV7-9	TGTGCCAGCAGCATCCGCAGTAAAAAGTACCAAGAGACCCAGTACTTC	CASSIRSKKYQETQYF
NA	TRBJ2-7	NA	TRBV15	TGTGCCACCCGGACGCCCGAGGAAGGCTCCTACGAGCAGTACTTC	CATRTPEEGSYEQYF
TRBD2	TRBJ2-1	many	TRBV29-1	TGCAGCGTAAGCGGGAGGGCCGGGGATGAGCAGTTCTTC	CSVSGRAGDEQFF
NA	TRBJ2-7	NA	TRBV14	TGTGCCAGCAGCCAAACGAAGGGAATCGGTAGATCCGAGCAGTACTTC	CASSQTKGIGRSEQYF
NA	TRBJ2-1	many	TRBV27	TGTGCCAGCAGTTTTCTGGCCAGTAGTAAGAGCAATGAGCAGTTCTTC	CASSFLASSKSNEQFF
NA	TRBJ2-1	many	TRBV11-2	TGTGCCAGCAGCTTAGGAGGCGGAAGCAATGAGCAGTTCTTC	CASSLGGGSNEQFF
NA	TRBJ2-7	many	TRBV28	TGTGCCAGCAGCCTAGGCGCCGGACAGCACTTAATCTACGAGCAGTACTTC	CASSLGAGQHLIYEQYF
NA	TRBJ1-2	few	TRBV5-1	TGCGCCAGCAGCTTGGGGAGCGGCAGCCCTAACTATGGCTACACCTTC	CASSLGSGSPNYGYTF
TRBD1	TRBJ1-5	many	TRBV20-1	TGCAGTGCCCGACGGACAGGAAGGGGGTCCAATCAGCCCCAGCATTTT	CSARRTGRGSNQPQHF
TRBD1	TRBJ1-3	few	TRBV6-2/TRBV6-3	TGTGCCAGCAGACTCGGACAGGGTGACACCATATATTTT	CASRLGQGDTIYF
TRBD1	TRBJ2-7	few	TRBV20-1	TGCAGTGCTAGTCAGTTCGGACAGGGCCCCAACGAGCAGTACTTC	CSASQFGQGPNEQYF
NA	TRBJ1-1	many	TRBV7-2	TGTGCCAGCAGCCCACCGTGGGGGTTTGAAGCTTTCTTT	CASSPPWGFEAFF
NA	TRBJ2-3	many	TRBV15	TGTGCCACCAGCAGAGATCGGGCCACAGATACGCAGTATTTT	CATSRDRATDTQYF